This T cell receptor beta chain was captured by sequencing in a study of cytomegalovirus exposure and HLA in healthy donors. General observations from the study: According to a later analysis, TCR clusters from the first cohort tended to co-occur in the roughly 130 validation repertoires. Some public TCRs appeared in many individuals, while most sequences were rare. A few chains tied to CMV proved CMV antigen-specific in vitro.

As to this clone: Its target is unknown.

Method: immunoSEQ multiplex PCR; TCRdb's copy keeps in-frame clones and lacks some. The repertoire has approximately 130,000 clones, over 75% of them found once; the top ten carry 2.1%. V lost 6 bases and J lost 2; bases outside the gene matches: 2. Looked up from germline, CDR1 is SGHAT and CDR2 is FQDESV (reference sequence). The CDR3 sequence is 15 residues long. Among the roughly 120 subjects of the validation cohort, separate from the roughly 700-subject first cohort, were the donors. The V call is TRBV11-1, the J call TRBJ2-3; TRBD2 aligns across 13 bases. The clonotype comes from a woman in her 30s in good health and CMV-seronegative. The sample taken for sequencing was PBMCs. The CDR3 DNA sequence: TGTGCCAGCAGTGGACTAGCGGGGGTCACAGATACGCAGTATTTT. Protein product: CASSGLAGVTDTQYF.